This TCR beta chain was documented in a study of Tregs in tolerant kidney transplant recipients. CD4+CD25+CD127- Tregs, CD4+CD25- non-Tregs, CD4 and CD8 cells were sorted. Concerning this clone itself: The antigen remains unidentified.

Study-level points and caveats: The small number of patients limits these findings pending further validation. Biological reproducibility was not directly addressed in this study.

Here immunoSEQ multiplex PCR was the method, and the copy in TCRdb shows in-frame clones only, minus some. This table has more than 95,000 clones, almost 95% appearing once. The germline V gene encodes CDR1 LGHNA and CDR2 YNFKEQ. This CDR3 spans 18 amino acids. Unmatched junction bases numbered 12, after V lost 3 bases and J lost 2 bases. Specimen: CD4+ T cells from blood. This receptor was identified in a human donor in good health. This chain joins TRBV4-2 and TRBJ2-3; 9 nucleotides match TRBD2. Written as DNA, the CDR3 is TGTGCCAGCAGCCAGAACTTTCGAGCGGGGGGCCTCACAGATACGCAGTATTTT. Protein sequence: CASSQNFRAGGLTDTQYF.